Below, one T cell receptor beta chain is given with its context. This entry comes from a study of blood T cell repertoires in COVID-19. Assay used: immunoSEQ multiplex PCR; TCRdb lists only in-frame clones, some missing. This sample has hundreds of thousands of clones, with 70% to 90% found just once. This CDR3 has 12 amino acids. Trimming took 7 bases from V and 6 from J, leaving 16 bases between them. Germline V gene lookup returns CDR1 SQVTM and CDR2 ANQGSEA. The origin of this receptor is a man younger than 45 with acute COVID-19. The chain uses TRBV29-1 and TRBJ2-7; D possibly corresponds to TRBD2 (6 bases). The sample taken for sequencing was PBMCs or T cells enriched from blood (not recorded which). CDR3 DNA sequence: TGCAGCGCTACTGGCGGGGATCGCGAGCAGTACTTC. As protein: CSATGGDREQYF.